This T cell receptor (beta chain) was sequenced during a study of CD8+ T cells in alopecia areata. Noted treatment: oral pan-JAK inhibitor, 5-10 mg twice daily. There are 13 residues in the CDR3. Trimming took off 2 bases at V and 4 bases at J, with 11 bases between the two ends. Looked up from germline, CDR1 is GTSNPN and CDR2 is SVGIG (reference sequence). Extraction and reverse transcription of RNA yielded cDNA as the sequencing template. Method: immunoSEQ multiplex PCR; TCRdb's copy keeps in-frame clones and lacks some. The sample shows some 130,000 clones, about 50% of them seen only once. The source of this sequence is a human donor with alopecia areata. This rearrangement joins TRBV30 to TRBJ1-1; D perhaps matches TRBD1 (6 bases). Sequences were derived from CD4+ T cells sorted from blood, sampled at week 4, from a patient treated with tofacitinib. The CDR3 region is CAWSRQGPTEAFF. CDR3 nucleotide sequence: TGTGCCTGGAGTAGGCAGGGGCCCACTGAAGCTTTCTTT. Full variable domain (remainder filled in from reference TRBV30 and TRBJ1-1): SQTIHQWPATLVQPVGSPLSLECTVEGTSNPNLYWYRQAAGRGLQLLFYSVGIGQISSEVPQNLSASRPQDRQFILSSKKLLLSDSGFYLCAWSRQGPTEAFFGQGTRLTVV.